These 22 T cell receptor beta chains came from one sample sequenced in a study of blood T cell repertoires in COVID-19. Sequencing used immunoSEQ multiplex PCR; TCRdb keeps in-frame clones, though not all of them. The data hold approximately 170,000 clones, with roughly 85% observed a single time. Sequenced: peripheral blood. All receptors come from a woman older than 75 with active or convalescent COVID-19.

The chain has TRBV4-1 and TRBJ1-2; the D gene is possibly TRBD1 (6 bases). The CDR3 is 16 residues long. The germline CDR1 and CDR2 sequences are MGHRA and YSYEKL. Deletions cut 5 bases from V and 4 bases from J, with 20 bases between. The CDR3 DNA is TGCGCCAGCAGCTCCGGGAGGGGGGGCGCGAGCTATGGCTACACCTTC. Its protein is CASSSGRGGASYGYTF.

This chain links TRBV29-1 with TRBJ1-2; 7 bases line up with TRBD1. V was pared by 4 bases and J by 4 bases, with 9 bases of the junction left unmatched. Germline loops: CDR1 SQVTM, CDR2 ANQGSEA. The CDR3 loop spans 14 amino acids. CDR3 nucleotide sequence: TGCAGCGTTGGGGACAGCTTGGGGGGCTATGGCTACACCTTC. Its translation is CSVGDSLGGYGYTF.

The CDR3 DNA is TGTGCCAGCAGCGTAGGGTCGGGGAATCAGCCCCAGCATTTT. Protein: CASSVGSGNQPQHF. The rearrangement links TRBV9 to TRBJ1-5; D remains unclear. The CDR3 has 14 residues. The germline gives CDR1 SGDLS, CDR2 YYNGEE. Trimming stripped 0 bases from V and 4 bases from J, with 8 bases between.

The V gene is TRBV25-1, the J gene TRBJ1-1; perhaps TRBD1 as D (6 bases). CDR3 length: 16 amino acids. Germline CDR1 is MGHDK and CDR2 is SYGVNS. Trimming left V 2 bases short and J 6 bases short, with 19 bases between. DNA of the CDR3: TGTGCCAGCAGTGAAGGAGCGGGGGGGCGCAGCCCTGAAGCTTTCTTT. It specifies CASSEGAGGRSPEAFF.

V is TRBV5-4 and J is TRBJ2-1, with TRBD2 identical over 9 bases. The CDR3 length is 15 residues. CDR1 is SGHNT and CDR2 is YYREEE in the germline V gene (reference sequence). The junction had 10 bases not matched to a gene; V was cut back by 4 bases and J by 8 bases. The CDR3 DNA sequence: TGTGCCAGCAGCCGGCCGGTAGCGGGAGTTCATGAGCAGTTCTTC. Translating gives CASSRPVAGVHEQFF.

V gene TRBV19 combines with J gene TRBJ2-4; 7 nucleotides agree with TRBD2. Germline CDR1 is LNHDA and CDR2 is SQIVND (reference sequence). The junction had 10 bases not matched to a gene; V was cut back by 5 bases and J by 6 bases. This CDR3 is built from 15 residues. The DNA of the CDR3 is TGTGCCAGTAGTCCTCAAGGGAGGGCCTCAAACATTCAGTACTTC. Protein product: CASSPQGRASNIQYF.

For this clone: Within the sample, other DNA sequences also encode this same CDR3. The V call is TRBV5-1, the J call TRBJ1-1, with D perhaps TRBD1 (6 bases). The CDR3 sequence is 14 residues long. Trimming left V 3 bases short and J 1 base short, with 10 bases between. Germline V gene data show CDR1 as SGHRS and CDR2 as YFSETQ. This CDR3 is CASSSGQKNTEAFF. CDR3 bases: TGCGCCAGCAGCTCCGGACAGAAGAACACTGAAGCTTTCTTT.

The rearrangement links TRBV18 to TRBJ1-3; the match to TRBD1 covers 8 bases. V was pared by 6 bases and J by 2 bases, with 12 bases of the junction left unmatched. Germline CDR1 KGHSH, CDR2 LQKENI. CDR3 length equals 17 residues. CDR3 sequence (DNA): TGTGCCAGCTCCCCCGACCCCTCAGGGGGCACTGGAAACACCATATATTTT. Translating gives CASSPDPSGGTGNTIYF.

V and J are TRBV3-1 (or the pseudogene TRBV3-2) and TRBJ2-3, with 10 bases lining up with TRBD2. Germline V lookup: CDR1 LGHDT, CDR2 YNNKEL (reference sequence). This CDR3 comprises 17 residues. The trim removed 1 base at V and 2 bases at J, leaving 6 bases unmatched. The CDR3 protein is CASSQGRTSGSTDTQYF. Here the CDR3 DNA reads TGTGCCAGCAGCCAAGGCCGGACTAGCGGATCCACAGATACGCAGTATTTT.

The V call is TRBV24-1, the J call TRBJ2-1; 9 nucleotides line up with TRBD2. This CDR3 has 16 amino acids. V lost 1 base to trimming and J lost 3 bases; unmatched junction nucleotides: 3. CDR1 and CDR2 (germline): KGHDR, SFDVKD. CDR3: CATSDLAGGLYNEQFF. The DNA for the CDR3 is TGTGCCACCAGTGATTTAGCGGGAGGCCTCTACAATGAGCAGTTCTTC.

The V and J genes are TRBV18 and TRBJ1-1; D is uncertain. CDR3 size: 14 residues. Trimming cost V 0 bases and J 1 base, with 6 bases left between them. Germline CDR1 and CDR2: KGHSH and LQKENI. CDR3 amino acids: CASSPPSANTEAFF. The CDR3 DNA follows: TGTGCCAGCTCACCACCGAGTGCGAACACTGAAGCTTTCTTT.

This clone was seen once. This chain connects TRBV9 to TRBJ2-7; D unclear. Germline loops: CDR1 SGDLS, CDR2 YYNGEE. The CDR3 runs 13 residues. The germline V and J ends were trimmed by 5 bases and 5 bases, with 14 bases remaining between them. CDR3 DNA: TGTGCCAGCAGTGTGCAGGTGGTGGACGAGCAGTACTTC. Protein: CASSVQVVDEQYF.

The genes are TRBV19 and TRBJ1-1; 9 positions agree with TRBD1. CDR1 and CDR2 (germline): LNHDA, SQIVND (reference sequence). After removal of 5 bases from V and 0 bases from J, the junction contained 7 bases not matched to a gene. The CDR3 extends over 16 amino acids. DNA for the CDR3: TGTGCCAGTAGTGGGCGGACAGGGGCCATGAACACTGAAGCTTTCTTT. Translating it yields CASSGRTGAMNTEAFF.

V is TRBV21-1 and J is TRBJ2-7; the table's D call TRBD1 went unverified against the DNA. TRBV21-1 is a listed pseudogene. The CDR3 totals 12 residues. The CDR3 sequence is CARRGHSYEQYF. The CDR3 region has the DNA TGTGCCCGCAGGGGACACTCCTACGAGCAGTACTTC.

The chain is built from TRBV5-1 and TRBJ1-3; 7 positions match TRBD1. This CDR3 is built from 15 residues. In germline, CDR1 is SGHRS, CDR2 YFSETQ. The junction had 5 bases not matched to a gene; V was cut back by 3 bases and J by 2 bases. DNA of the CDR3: TGCGCCAGCAGCTCCACAGGGGTGGCTGGAAACACCATATATTTT. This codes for CASSSTGVAGNTIYF.

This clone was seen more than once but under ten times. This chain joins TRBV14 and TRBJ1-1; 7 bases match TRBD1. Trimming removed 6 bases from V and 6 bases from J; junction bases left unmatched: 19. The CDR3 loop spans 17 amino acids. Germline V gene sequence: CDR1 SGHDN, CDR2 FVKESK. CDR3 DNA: TGTGCCAGCAGTTTTACAGGGGCGGCCCTGGGCGCTGCTGAAGCTTTCTTT. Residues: CASSFTGAALGAAEAFF.

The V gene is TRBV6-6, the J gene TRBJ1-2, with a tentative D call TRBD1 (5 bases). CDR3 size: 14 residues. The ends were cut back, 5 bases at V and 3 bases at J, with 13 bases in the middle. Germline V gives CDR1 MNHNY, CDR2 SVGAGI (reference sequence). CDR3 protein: CASSADSYDYGYTF. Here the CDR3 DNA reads TGTGCCAGCAGTGCAGACAGCTACGACTATGGCTACACCTTC.

CDR3 in amino acids: CASRSPGAGKNSPLHF. DNA for the CDR3: TGTGCCAGCAGATCCCCTGGGGCAGGGAAAAATTCACCCCTCCACTTT. The chain has TRBV28 and TRBJ1-6, with TRBD1 as a possible D gene (5 bases). V was clipped by 6 bases and J by 7 bases, with 19 bases between them. The CDR3 sequence is 16 residues long. The germline CDR1 and CDR2 sequences are MDHEN and SYDVKM.

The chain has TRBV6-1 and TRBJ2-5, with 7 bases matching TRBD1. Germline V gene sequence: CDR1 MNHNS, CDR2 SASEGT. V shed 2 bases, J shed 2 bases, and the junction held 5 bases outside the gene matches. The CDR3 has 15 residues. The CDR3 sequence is CASSESLGQQETQYF. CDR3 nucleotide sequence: TGTGCCAGCAGTGAATCTTTGGGACAGCAAGAGACCCAGTACTTC.

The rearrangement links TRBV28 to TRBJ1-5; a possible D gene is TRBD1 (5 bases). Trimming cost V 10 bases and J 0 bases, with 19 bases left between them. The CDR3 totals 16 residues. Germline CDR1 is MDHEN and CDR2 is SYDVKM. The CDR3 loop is CATFISGGYSNQPQHF. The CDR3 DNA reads TGTGCCACCTTTATCAGTGGGGGGTATAGCAATCAGCCCCAGCATTTT.

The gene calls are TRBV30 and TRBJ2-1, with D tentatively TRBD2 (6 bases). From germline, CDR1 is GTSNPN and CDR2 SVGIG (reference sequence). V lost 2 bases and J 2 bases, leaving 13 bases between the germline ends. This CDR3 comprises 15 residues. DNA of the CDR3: TGTGCCTGGAGTTTTGGAGGGGTAACCTACAATGAGCAGTTCTTC. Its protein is CAWSFGGVTYNEQFF.

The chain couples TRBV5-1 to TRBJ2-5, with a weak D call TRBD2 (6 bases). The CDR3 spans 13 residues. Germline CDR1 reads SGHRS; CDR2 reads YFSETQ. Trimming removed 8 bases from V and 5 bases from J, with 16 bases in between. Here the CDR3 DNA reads TGCGCCAGTAAAACGGGAGTTGGGGAGACCCAGTACTTC. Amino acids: CASKTGVGETQYF.